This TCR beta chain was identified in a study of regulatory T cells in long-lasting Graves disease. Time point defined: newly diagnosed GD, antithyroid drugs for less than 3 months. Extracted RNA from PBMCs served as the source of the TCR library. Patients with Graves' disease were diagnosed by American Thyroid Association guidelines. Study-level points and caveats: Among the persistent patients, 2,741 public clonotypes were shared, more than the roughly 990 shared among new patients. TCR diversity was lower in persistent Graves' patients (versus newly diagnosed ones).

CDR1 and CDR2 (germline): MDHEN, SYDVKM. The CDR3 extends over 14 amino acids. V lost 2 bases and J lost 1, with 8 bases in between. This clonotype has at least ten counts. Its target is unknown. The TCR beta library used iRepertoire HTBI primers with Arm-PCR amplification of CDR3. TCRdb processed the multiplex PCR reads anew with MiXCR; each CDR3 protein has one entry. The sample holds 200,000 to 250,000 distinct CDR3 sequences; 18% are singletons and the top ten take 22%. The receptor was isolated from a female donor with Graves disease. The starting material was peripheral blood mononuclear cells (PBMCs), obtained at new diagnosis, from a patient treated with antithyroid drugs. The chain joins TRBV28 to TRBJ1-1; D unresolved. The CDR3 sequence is CASSLQVSNTEAFF. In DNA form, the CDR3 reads TGTGCCAGCAGTTTACAGGTGTCGAACACTGAAGCTTTCTTT.